Below, 29 T cell receptor beta chains from the same sample are listed, as sequenced in a study of technical replicates of blood from several donors. The assay was immunoSEQ multiplex PCR, and TCRdb's table has in-frame clones only and misses some. There are roughly 100,000 clones in the sample; 85% to 95% occur only once, and more than 0.3% lies in the top ten. Material for sequencing was T cells isolated from PBMCs. The receptors shown here come from a human donor in good health.

CDR3: CASSIRDRGAEPQHF. CDR3 nucleotides: TGTGCCAGTAGTATCCGGGACAGGGGAGCAGAGCCCCAGCATTTT. The chain has TRBV19 and TRBJ1-5; 10 bases are a match to TRBD1. The CDR3 length is 15 residues. Germline V gene sequence: CDR1 LNHDA, CDR2 SQIVND (reference sequence). V lost 3 bases to trimming and J lost 8 bases; unmatched junction nucleotides: 7.

Notes on this clone: Other DNA sequences in the same sample also yield this CDR3. The chain is built from TRBV6-5 and TRBJ1-5, with TRBD1 matching 7 bases. This CDR3 comprises 14 residues. The germline CDR1 and CDR2 sequences are MNHEY and SVGAGI. The trim removed 6 bases at V and 2 bases at J, leaving 4 bases unmatched. CDR3 in DNA: TGTGCCAGCAGCCGAGACAGGGGCAATCAGCCCCAGCATTTT. Translation: CASSRDRGNQPQHF.

As concerns this clone: The junction and the germline gene differ at one end; a read error may be behind it. The chain joins TRBV7-3 to TRBJ2-3, with TRBD2 as a possible D gene (6 bases). The CDR3 is 15 residues long. Per the germline V gene, CDR1 is SGHTA and CDR2 is FQGTGA. In DNA, the CDR3 is TGTGCCAGCAGTTTAATTAGCGGTAGCACAGATACGCAGTATTTT. Amino acid sequence: CASSLISGSTDTQYF.

This chain joins TRBV5-1 and TRBJ2-5; no reliable D call. The CDR3 is 13 amino acids. Germline V gene lookup returns CDR1 SGHRS and CDR2 YFSETQ. V lost 0 bases and J 2 bases, leaving 5 bases between the germline ends. The CDR3 is CASSLGVQETQYF. The CDR3 nucleotides read TGCGCCAGCAGCTTGGGCGTTCAAGAGACCCAGTACTTC. The whole variable domain, filled in from reference TRBV5-1 and TRBJ2-5, reads KAGVTQTPRYLIKTRGQQVTLSCSPISGHRSVSWYQQTPGQGLQFLFEYFSETQRNKGNFPGRFSGRQFSNSRSEMNVSTLELGDSALYLCASSLGVQETQYFGPGTRLLVL.

V is TRBV5-4 and J is TRBJ2-1, with D possibly matching TRBD2 (6 bases). V lost 2 bases and J lost 4, with 16 bases in between. CDR1 is SGHNT and CDR2 is YYREEE in the germline V gene (reference sequence). CDR3 length equals 16 residues. The CDR3 spells CASSFSASEIYNEQFF. The DNA for the CDR3 is TGTGCCAGCAGCTTTTCTGCTAGCGAGATATACAATGAGCAGTTCTTC.

The table lists this clone with a few counts. The J gene is TRBJ1-3, the V gene TRBV18; D ambiguous. The germline V and J ends were trimmed by 3 bases and 3 bases, with 6 bases remaining between them. CDR3 size: 13 residues. Per germline, CDR1 KGHSH and CDR2 LQKENI. The CDR3 sequence is CASSPGSGNTIYF. The CDR3 region has the DNA TGTGCCAGCTCACCGGGGAGTGGAAACACCATATATTTT. The full variable domain, its missing parts supplied by reference TRBV18 and TRBJ1-3, is NAGVMQNPRHLVRRRGQEARLRCSPMKGHSHVYWYRQLPEEGLKFMVYLQKENIIDESGMPKERFSAEFPKEGPSILRIQQVVRGDSAAYFCASSPGSGNTIYFGEGSWLTVV.

This clone was seen only a few times. V gene TRBV9 combines with J gene TRBJ2-7; maybe TRBD1 (6 bases). The germline CDR1 and CDR2 sequences are SGDLS and YYNGEE. Trimming took off 3 bases at V and 8 bases at J, with 15 bases between the two ends. This CDR3 spans 13 amino acids. CDR3 residues: CASSGTQGSQQYF. In DNA, the CDR3 is TGTGCCAGCAGCGGGACACAGGGCTCCCAGCAGTACTTC.

The chain recombines TRBV4-1 with TRBJ1-1; tentative D call: TRBD1 (6 bases). Trimming shortened V by 6 bases and J by 5 bases, and 10 bases separated the two germline ends. This CDR3 comprises 12 residues. From germline, CDR1 is MGHRA and CDR2 YSYEKL. The CDR3 DNA is TGCGCCAGCAGTCTTGACAGGACTGAAGCTTTCTTT. Translation gives CASSLDRTEAFF.

J is TRBJ2-3 and V is TRBV4-1, with a tentative D call TRBD2 (6 bases). Trimming pared 0 bases from V and 5 bases from J, leaving 12 bases between. The CDR3 runs to 15 residues. CDR1 is MGHRA, CDR2 YSYEKL, per germline. For the CDR3, the DNA is TGCGCCAGCAGCCAAGAATCCGGGAGCGGAGATACGCAGTATTTT. This translates into CASSQESGSGDTQYF.

The chain is built from TRBV5-1 and TRBJ2-4, with 8 bases lining up with TRBD1. The CDR3 loop spans 15 amino acids. Germline CDR1 and CDR2: SGHRS and YFSETQ. With 1 base clipped from V and 8 bases from J, the junction kept 8 bases outside the gene matches. CDR3 DNA: TGCGCCAGCAGCTTGACCGTTGACAGGGGTTACATTCAGTACTTC. Translation: CASSLTVDRGYIQYF.

The J gene is TRBJ2-7, the V gene TRBV7-6, with unresolved D. V was pared by 3 bases and J by 4 bases, with 13 bases between. This CDR3 comprises 14 residues. Germline loops: CDR1 SGHVS, CDR2 FNYEAQ. In DNA form, the CDR3 reads TGTGCCAGCAGCTTTAGTCCCGAGCTTTACGAGCAGTACTTC. Translating it yields CASSFSPELYEQYF. The full variable domain, rest sourced from reference TRBV7-6 and TRBJ2-7, is GAGVSQSPRYKVTKRGQDVALRCDPISGHVSLYWYRQALGQGPEFLTYFNYEAQQDKSGLPNDRFSAERPEGSISTLTIQRTEQRDSAMYRCASSFSPELYEQYFGPGTRLTVT.

The V gene is TRBV27, the J gene TRBJ2-1; 8 bases map to TRBD2. The CDR3 extends over 14 amino acids. J was trimmed by 6 bases and V by 2 bases; bases with no gene match: 3. Germline V gene sequence: CDR1 MNHEY, CDR2 SMNVEV (reference sequence). CDR3 residues: CASSLDGRANEQFF. The CDR3 DNA is TGTGCCAGCAGTTTAGACGGGAGGGCCAATGAGCAGTTCTTC.

This chain links TRBV6-1 with TRBJ2-1; TRBD2 matches 8 bases. Germline V CDR1 and CDR2: MNHNS, SASEGT. V gave up 6 bases and J gave up 2 bases; unmatched junction bases: 6. The CDR3 consists of 15 residues. The CDR3 loop is CASREIAGTYNEQFF. In DNA form, the CDR3 reads TGTGCCAGCAGGGAAATAGCGGGAACCTACAATGAGCAGTTCTTC.

This clone showed up just once. This chain joins TRBV7-3 and TRBJ2-1, with TRBD2 matching 8 bases. CDR1 is SGHTA, CDR2 FQGTGA, per germline. The CDR3 is made up of 13 amino acids. The V and J ends lost 3 bases and 10 bases, in that order; junction bases with no gene match: 5. Written as DNA, the CDR3 is TGTGCCAGCAGCTTGACTAGCGTAAAAGAGCAGTTCTTC. The encoded protein is CASSLTSVKEQFF.

The chain has TRBV27 and TRBJ2-1; possibly TRBD2 for D (5 bases). Germline assignment: CDR1 MNHEY and CDR2 SMNVEV (reference sequence). This CDR3 is 13 amino acids long. Trimming took 5 bases from V and 3 from J, leaving 8 bases between them. CDR3 sequence (DNA): TGTGCCAGCAGTCACGGACTCTACAATGAGCAGTTCTTC. Amino acid sequence: CASSHGLYNEQFF.

The V gene is TRBV19, the J gene TRBJ1-2, with 9 bases that match TRBD1. Germline V lookup: CDR1 LNHDA, CDR2 SQIVND (reference sequence). V was clipped by 5 bases and J by 10 bases; unmatched bases: 11. This CDR3 region has 14 residues. For the CDR3, the DNA is TGTGCCAGTAGTGGAGGACAGGGGCATCCTTCCTACACCTTC. It yields the protein CASSGGQGHPSYTF.

The chain couples TRBV7-9 to TRBJ2-3; possible D gene TRBD2, 5 bases. V was clipped by 3 bases and J by 1 base, with 11 bases between them. The CDR3 is 15 amino acids. Germline V lookup: CDR1 SEHNR, CDR2 FQNEAQ (reference sequence). Here the CDR3 DNA reads TGTGCCAGCAGCTTTAATCCTAGCCGCACAGATACGCAGTATTTT. Residues: CASSFNPSRTDTQYF.

The V call is TRBV7-6, the J call TRBJ2-7, with 13 bases fitting TRBD2. This CDR3 has 16 residues. The V gene's germline CDR1 is SGHVS and CDR2 FNYEAQ. Unmatched junction bases numbered 4, after V lost 1 base and J lost 4 bases. The CDR3 reads CASSLVLAGGPYEQYF. The CDR3 DNA is TGTGCCAGCAGCTTAGTACTAGCGGGAGGGCCATACGAGCAGTACTTC.

The rearrangement uses TRBV10-2 and TRBJ1-4; the match to TRBD1 covers 7 bases. V dropped 7 bases and J dropped 7; count of bases not matched to a gene: 6. The CDR3 totals 13 residues. In germline, CDR1 is WSHSY, CDR2 SAAADI. The CDR3 DNA sequence: TGCGCCAGCACTTCCTACAGGGGTGAAAAACTGTTTTTT. Its translation: CASTSYRGEKLFF.

V gene TRBV5-4 combines with J gene TRBJ1-2; the D is unclear. Germline V gene data show CDR1 as SGHNT and CDR2 as YYREEE (reference sequence). Trimming took 0 bases from V and 7 from J, leaving 10 bases between them. CDR3 length equals 13 residues. CDR3 residues: CASSLDSPSGYTF. DNA for the CDR3: TGTGCCAGCAGCTTGGATTCCCCCTCTGGCTACACCTTC.

The CDR3 loop is CASSVLTDTQYF. The CDR3 coding sequence is TGTGCCAGCAGCGTACTAACAGATACGCAGTATTTT. This chain joins TRBV9 and TRBJ2-3; no firm D call. CDR3 length equals 12 residues. Germline-derived CDR1 and CDR2 are SGDLS and YYNGEE. With 1 base removed from V and 3 bases from J, the gap between germline ends came to 3 bases.

The rearrangement links TRBV2 to TRBJ1-1; TRBD1 aligns across 8 bases. Germline CDR1 and CDR2: SNHLY and FYNNEI. The CDR3 covers 11 residues. V dropped 5 bases and J dropped 8; count of bases not matched to a gene: 1. The CDR3 coding sequence is TGTGCCAGCAGTCGGGACAGGGAAGCTTTCTTT. Its protein is CASSRDREAFF.

The rearrangement uses TRBV6-1 and TRBJ2-7; possible D gene TRBD2, 5 bases. This CDR3 has 13 residues. The ends were cut back, 8 bases at V and 2 bases at J, with 13 bases in the middle. Germline CDR1 reads MNHNS; CDR2 reads SASEGT. The CDR3: CASSPREPYEQYF. The CDR3 nucleotides read TGTGCCAGCTCCCCGAGGGAGCCCTACGAGCAGTACTTC.

V is TRBV5-4 and J is TRBJ1-2; D unclear. The CDR3 consists of 13 residues. V was shortened by 4 bases and J by 1 base, with 8 bases between the two germline ends. The germline V gene has CDR1 SGHNT and CDR2 YYREEE (reference sequence). CDR3 coding DNA: TGTGCCAGCAGCCACAGCAGTAACTATGGCTACACCTTC. Its protein is CASSHSSNYGYTF.

This sequence joins TRBV10-3 and TRBJ2-7; 7 bases match TRBD2. Germline trimming cut 6 bases from V and 3 bases from J; bases unmatched to any gene: 8. The CDR3 has 14 residues. CDR1 and CDR2 from the germline V gene are ENHRY and SYGVKD. The CDR3: CAIRQASGLYEQYF. CDR3 nucleotides: TGTGCCATCAGGCAGGCTAGCGGTCTCTACGAGCAGTACTTC.

This sequence joins TRBV27 and TRBJ2-5; 10 positions match TRBD1. The CDR3 contains 15 residues. V was pared by 2 bases and J by 6 bases, with 6 bases of the junction left unmatched. Germline CDR1 MNHEY, CDR2 SMNVEV (reference sequence). CDR3 in DNA: TGTGCCAGCAGTTTAGAGGGGGACAGGGGTAAGACCCAGTACTTC. This gives the protein CASSLEGDRGKTQYF.

The gene calls are TRBV28 and TRBJ2-7; 7 bases agree with TRBD2. Germline V gives CDR1 MDHEN, CDR2 SYDVKM. The CDR3 length is 13 residues. V shed 3 bases and J 2 bases; nucleotides not matched to a gene: 1. CDR3 sequence: CASSFGTTYEQYF. The CDR3, as DNA: TGTGCCAGCAGTTTCGGGACTACCTACGAGCAGTACTTC.

This clone was recorded only once. V gene TRBV19 combines with J gene TRBJ2-7; 8 positions match TRBD1. The germline gives CDR1 LNHDA, CDR2 SQIVND (reference sequence). The junction had 9 bases not matched to a gene; V was cut back by 8 bases and J by 6 bases. This CDR3 region has 13 residues. DNA of the CDR3: TGTGCCAGTGCAGGGGGCGGATTAGGCGAGCAGTACTTC. Amino acids: CASAGGGLGEQYF.

The chain carries TRBV4-1 and TRBJ2-7, with TRBD2 matching 10 bases. Germline assignment: CDR1 MGHRA and CDR2 YSYEKL. The CDR3 is 14 amino acids. V lost 4 bases, J lost 6 bases, and 6 bases stayed unmatched. The CDR3 DNA reads TGCGCCAGCAGCCCGGCTAGCGGGAGAGCCGAGCAGTACTTC. It translates to CASSPASGRAEQYF.